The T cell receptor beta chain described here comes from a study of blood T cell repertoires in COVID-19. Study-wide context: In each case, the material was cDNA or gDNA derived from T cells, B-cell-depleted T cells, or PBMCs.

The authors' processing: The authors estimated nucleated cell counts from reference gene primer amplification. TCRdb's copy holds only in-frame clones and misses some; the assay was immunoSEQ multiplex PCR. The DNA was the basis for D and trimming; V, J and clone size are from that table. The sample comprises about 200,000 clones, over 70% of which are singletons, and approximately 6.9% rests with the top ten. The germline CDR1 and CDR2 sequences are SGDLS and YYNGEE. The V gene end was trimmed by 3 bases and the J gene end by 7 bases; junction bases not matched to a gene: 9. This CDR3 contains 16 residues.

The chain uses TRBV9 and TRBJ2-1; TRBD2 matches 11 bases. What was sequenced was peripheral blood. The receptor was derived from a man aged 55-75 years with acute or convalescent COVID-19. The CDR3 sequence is CASSAVAGGPGNEQFF. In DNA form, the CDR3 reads TGTGCCAGCAGCGCAGTAGCGGGAGGGCCGGGTAATGAGCAGTTCTTC.